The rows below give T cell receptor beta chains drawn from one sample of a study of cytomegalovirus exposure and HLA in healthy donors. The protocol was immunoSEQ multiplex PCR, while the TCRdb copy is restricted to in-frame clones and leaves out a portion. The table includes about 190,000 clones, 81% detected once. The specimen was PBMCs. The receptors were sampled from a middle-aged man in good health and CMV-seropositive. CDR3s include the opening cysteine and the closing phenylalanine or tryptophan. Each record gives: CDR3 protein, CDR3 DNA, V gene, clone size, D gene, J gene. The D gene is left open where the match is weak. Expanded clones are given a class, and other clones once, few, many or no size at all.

CASSSPQGRDGYTF TGTGCCAGCAGTTCCCCCCAGGGTAGGGATGGCTACACCTTC TRBV6-5 NA NA TRBJ1-2
CASSRTWEKRGPGDEQFF TGTGCCAGCAGCCGAACGTGGGAAAAGCGGGGGCCAGGAGATGAGCAGTTCTTC TRBV7-9 NA TRBD2 TRBJ2-1
CASSQSPGGFLQFF TGTGCCAGCAGCCAATCCCCCGGGGGATTCCTACAGTTCTTC TRBV14 NA NA TRBJ2-1
CASSRDRVAVEQYF TGCGCCAGCAGCAGAGACAGGGTCGCGGTCGAGCAGTACTTC TRBV5-1 NA TRBD1 TRBJ2-7
CASSRTGGVPVQFF TGTGCCAGCAGTCGGACAGGGGGAGTTCCCGTGCAGTTCTTC TRBV6-5 NA TRBD1 TRBJ2-1
CASIAQGPGNTIYF TGTGCCAGTATTGCCCAGGGTCCTGGAAACACCATATATTTT TRBV19 few NA TRBJ1-3
CASSYTGQAYNSPLHF TGTGCCAGCAGTTACACAGGACAGGCCTATAATTCACCCCTCCACTTT TRBV6-5 NA TRBD1 TRBJ1-6
CASSLEVDNQPQHF TGTGCCAGCAGCTTAGAGGTGGATAATCAGCCCCAGCATTTT TRBV7-3 NA NA TRBJ1-5
CASSYSGKTGEQYF TGTGCCAGCAGTTACTCTGGGAAGACGGGGGAGCAGTACTTC TRBV6-5 few NA TRBJ2-7
CASSSSSGTGGQNEQFF TGTGCCAGCTCATCATCGTCCGGGACAGGGGGTCAAAATGAGCAGTTCTTC TRBV18 once TRBD1 TRBJ2-1
CASSYGEGLTYEQYF TGTGCCAGCAGTTACGGAGAGGGACTCACTTACGAGCAGTACTTC TRBV2 NA NA TRBJ2-7
CASSVHTGRGSAGWVNEQFF TGTGCCAGCAGTGTCCACACCGGAAGGGGGTCGGCAGGGTGGGTGAATGAGCAGTTCTTC TRBV6-1 once NA TRBJ2-1
CASSNGRHQPQHF TGTGCCAGCAGCAACGGGAGGCATCAGCCCCAGCATTTT TRBV7-6 NA NA TRBJ1-5
CASSQCGLRPPFF TGCGCCAGCAGTCAATGTGGGCTCAGACCTCCTTTCTTC TRBV23-1 NA NA TRBJ2-1
CASSLDLGAENTEAFF TGTGCCAGCAGCTTAGATCTAGGGGCGGAAAACACTGAAGCTTTCTTT TRBV11-2 NA NA TRBJ1-1
CASSIGTVEQFF TGTGCCAGCAGCATCGGGACTGTCGAGCAGTTCTTC TRBV7-9 NA NA TRBJ2-1
CASKLAGGPGNEQFF TGTGCCAGCAAACTAGCGGGAGGGCCAGGTAATGAGCAGTTCTTC TRBV27 NA TRBD2 TRBJ2-1
CASSERGAFF TGTGCCAGCAGTGAGAGGGGGGCTTTCTTT TRBV6-1 NA NA TRBJ1-1
CARWEQGSGYTF TGTGCCAGATGGGAACAGGGCAGTGGCTACACCTTC TRBV6-1 NA NA TRBJ1-2
CASSGGRGYTDTQYF TGCGCCAGCAGTGGGGGCAGGGGTTACACAGATACGCAGTATTTT TRBV10-1 NA NA TRBJ2-3
CASSIQTGAPYEQYF TGTGCCAGTAGTATACAGACTGGGGCTCCCTACGAGCAGTACTTC TRBV19 NA NA TRBJ2-7
CARDWSGGTDTQYF TGTGCCAGGGACTGGTCGGGGGGCACAGATACGCAGTATTTT TRBV2 NA NA TRBJ2-3
CASSKEDRGKEETQYF TGTGCCAGCAGCAAAGAGGACAGGGGGAAAGAAGAGACCCAGTACTTC TRBV21-1 NA NA TRBJ2-5
CAWGGEGEAFF TGTGCCTGGGGGGGGGAAGGAGAAGCTTTCTTT TRBV30 NA NA TRBJ1-1
CASREGSLNYGYTF TGCGCCAGCCGGGAGGGGTCTCTTAACTATGGCTACACCTTC TRBV5-1 NA NA TRBJ1-2
CASSQGLAGVGYEQYF TGTGCCAGCAGCCAAGGACTAGCGGGAGTTGGCTACGAGCAGTACTTC TRBV14 NA TRBD2 TRBJ2-7
CATNRQGGNIQYF TGTGCCACCAATCGACAGGGGGGAAACATTCAGTACTTC TRBV11-2 NA TRBD1 TRBJ2-4
CSVSGESGGFYGYTF TGCAGCGTTTCTGGAGAGTCAGGGGGCTTCTATGGCTACACCTTC TRBV29-1 NA TRBD1 TRBJ1-2
CASSLKSGLAGTDTQYF TGCGCCAGCAGCCTCAAATCGGGACTAGCGGGAACAGATACGCAGTATTTT TRBV4-1 few TRBD2 TRBJ2-3
CASGAGQGRTDTQYF TGTGCCAGCGGTGCGGGACAGGGGAGGACAGATACGCAGTATTTT TRBV28 NA TRBD1 TRBJ2-3
CASSFFRERADTQYF TGCGCCAGCAGCTTTTTTAGGGAGCGGGCAGATACGCAGTATTTT TRBV5-1 NA NA TRBJ2-3
CASSVAVGGGYGYTF TGTGCCAGTAGTGTTGCGGTAGGGGGCGGCTATGGCTACACCTTC TRBV19 NA TRBD1 TRBJ1-2
CAGGRLYSNQPQHF TGTGCCGGAGGCAGGTTGTATAGCAATCAGCCCCAGCATTTT TRBV6-4 NA NA TRBJ1-5
CASSWRDRGAGANVLTF TGCGCCAGCAGCTGGAGGGACAGGGGCGCTGGGGCCAACGTCCTGACTTTC TRBV5-1 few TRBD1 TRBJ2-6
CASSLGGATDTQYF TGTGCCAGCAGCTTAGGGGGGGCTACAGATACGCAGTATTTT TRBV5-8 NA NA TRBJ2-3
CASSPQTARESRNEQFF TGCGCCAGCAGCCCTCAGACGGCGCGGGAGTCTAGGAATGAGCAGTTCTTC TRBV4-1 NA TRBD2 TRBJ2-1
CASSLLGQSSPQFF TGTGCCAGCAGCCTCTTGGGACAATCATCCCCCCAGTTCTTC TRBV7-3 NA NA TRBJ2-1
CASSMTTSGATSLEQYF TGTGCCAGTAGTATGACGACTAGCGGGGCCACCTCTTTAGAGCAGTACTTC TRBV19 once TRBD2 TRBJ2-7
CASSSDRSPAGELFF TGTGCCAGCAGCTCTGACAGGAGTCCAGCCGGGGAGCTGTTTTTT TRBV13 NA NA TRBJ2-2
CSVEGTAYNEQFF TGCAGCGTTGAAGGGACAGCCTACAATGAGCAGTTCTTC TRBV29-1 few NA TRBJ2-1
CASSWGKETGGINEQFF TGTGCCAGCAGCTGGGGTAAGGAGACAGGGGGCATAAATGAGCAGTTCTTC TRBV7-2 few TRBD1 TRBJ2-1
CASSPHRDPPEKLFF TGTGCCAGCAGTCCCCACAGGGATCCCCCGGAAAAACTGTTTTTT TRBV25-1 NA NA TRBJ1-4
CASSLGQPSNTEAFF TGTGCCAGTAGTTTGGGACAGCCTTCGAACACTGAAGCTTTCTTT TRBV19 NA TRBD1 TRBJ1-1
CASSGQGNNQPQHF TGTGCCAGCTCAGGACAGGGCAACAATCAGCCCCAGCATTTT TRBV18 NA TRBD1 TRBJ1-5
CASSEYDRGVSYEQYF TGTGCCAGCAGTGAATATGACAGGGGCGTCTCCTACGAGCAGTACTTC TRBV6-1 NA TRBD1 TRBJ2-7
CASSPTGETQYF TGTGCCAGCAGCCCCACCGGGGAGACCCAGTACTTC TRBV7-2 once NA TRBJ2-5
CASSSVAGGNYEQYF TGTGCCAGCAGCTCCGTGGCGGGAGGCAACTACGAGCAGTACTTC TRBV7-6 NA TRBD2 TRBJ2-7
CASSIPGTSGPLEFF TGTGCCAGTAGTATCCCCGGGACTAGCGGACCCCTGGAGTTCTTC TRBV19 NA TRBD2 TRBJ2-1
CASSYSYRKGYEQYF TGTGCCAGCAGTTACTCGTACAGAAAAGGATACGAGCAGTACTTC TRBV6-5 few NA TRBJ2-7
CASSHATRGTNEKLFF TGTGCCAGCAGCCATGCTACCAGAGGGACTAATGAAAAACTGTTTTTT TRBV5-4 NA NA TRBJ1-4
CASSFSWRTMNTEAFF TGTGCCAGCAGTTTTTCTTGGCGGACAATGAACACTGAAGCTTTCTTT TRBV28 NA NA TRBJ1-1
CASSPTRTGLFANEQYF TGTGCCAGTAGCCCCACCCGAACAGGGTTGTTTGCCAACGAGCAGTACTTC TRBV19 NA NA TRBJ2-7
CASSSPSGMHEQYF TGTGCCAGCAGTTCCCCTAGCGGGATGCACGAGCAGTACTTC TRBV27 NA TRBD2 TRBJ2-7